This entry lists 27 T cell receptor beta chains sequenced from one sample in a study of neurological immune-mediated disorders (dated by TCRdb to between 2018 and 2021). The library was generated by 5' RACE. Sequenced on an Illumina HiSeq 2500. TCRdb itself trimmed the public reads at Q25 with fastp, ran MiXCR and retained productive beta chains. Each entry is one CDR3 protein sequence, shown with its most common DNA and genes. This sample lists tens of thousands of distinct CDR3 sequences; roughly 10% were detected once. About 1.7% of the sample lies in the top ten. The sequenced sample consisted of PBMCs. Every receptor here comes from a man between 45 and 60 years old in good health.

This clonotype showed up many times. This chain joins TRBV5-1 and TRBJ2-2; D gene ambiguous. Trimming took off 2 bases at V and 2 bases at J, with 7 bases between the two ends. This CDR3 has 14 amino acids. The germline V gene has CDR1 SGHRS and CDR2 YFSETQ. Written as DNA, the CDR3 is TGCGCCAGCAGCTTCCTTTCCAACACCGGGGAGCTGTTTTTT. This codes for CASSFLSNTGELFF.

This clonotype was found a few times. The chain has TRBV6-4 and TRBJ1-1; D unclear. Between the trimmed V and J ends, which lost 6 bases and 6 bases, there was a span of 14 bases. The CDR3 runs 13 residues. CDR1 is MRHNA, CDR2 SNTAGT, per germline. This CDR3 reads CASRVDRKAEAFF. Here the CDR3 DNA reads TGTGCCAGCAGAGTAGACCGAAAGGCTGAAGCTTTCTTT.

This clonotype was found many times. V usage is TRBV12-3 or TRBV12-4 and J usage is TRBJ2-1, with TRBD2 matching over 14 bases. The CDR3 totals 15 residues. With V trimmed by 3 bases and J by 6 bases, 1 base remained unmatched. The chain's CDR3 is CASSLGTSGSNEQFF. The CDR3 coding sequence is TGTGCCAGCAGTTTGGGGACTAGCGGGAGCAATGAGCAGTTCTTC.

This clonotype was counted at least ten times. This chain connects TRBV7-9 to TRBJ2-2; no clear D. This CDR3 region has 16 residues. V was trimmed by 5 bases and J by 1 base, leaving 14 bases between them. The germline V gene encodes CDR1 SEHNR and CDR2 FQNEAQ (reference sequence). This chain's CDR3 is CASSHQYSENTGELFF. CDR3 DNA: TGTGCCAGCAGCCATCAGTACTCCGAGAACACCGGGGAGCTGTTTTTT.

There are many counts of this clonotype. CDR3 nucleotide sequence: TGTGCCAGCAGCCCTTGGATGCTCACTGAAGCTTTCTTT. Translation gives CASSPWMLTEAFF. The rearrangement uses TRBV7-2 and TRBJ1-1; D uncertain. V was clipped by 5 bases and J by 4 bases, with 11 bases between them. CDR1 and CDR2 (germline): SGHTA, FQGNSA. The CDR3 runs to 13 residues.

In its sample, this clonotype was seen many times. The V call is TRBV6-5, the J call TRBJ2-3; 7 bases are shared with TRBD2. The CDR3 runs to 16 residues. The V segment lost 6 bases and the J segment 3 bases; nucleotides outside the gene matches: 12. CDR1 MNHEY and CDR2 SVGAGI come from the germline V gene. CDR3 coding DNA: TGTGCCAGCAGCAGCAGTACTTGGGGGGGAACAGATACGCAGTATTTT. Residues: CASSSSTWGGTDTQYF.

This clonotype has ten or more counts. The chain uses TRBV7-3 and TRBJ2-3, with 9 bases aligning to TRBD1. This CDR3 has 15 amino acids. Germline V gene data show CDR1 as SGHTA and CDR2 as FQGTGA. After removal of 4 bases from V and 1 base from J, the junction contained 3 bases not matched to a gene. The CDR3 is CASSSGTGRTDTQYF. CDR3 DNA: TGTGCCAGCAGCTCCGGGACAGGGCGCACAGATACGCAGTATTTT.

This clonotype has a count of ten or more. This chain links TRBV15 with TRBJ1-5, with D perhaps matching TRBD1 (5 bases). The length of the CDR3 is 16 residues. Deletions cut 1 base from V and 4 bases from J, with 14 bases between. The germline gives CDR1 LNHNV, CDR2 YYDKDF (reference sequence). The CDR3 loop is CATSRARDRENQPQHF. In nucleotides, the CDR3 is TGTGCCACCAGCAGAGCCCGGGACCGGGAGAATCAGCCCCAGCATTTT.

This clonotype was found many times. This chain uses TRBV2 with TRBJ1-1; D is perhaps TRBD1 (6 bases). CDR3 length: 13 amino acids. Germline CDR1 is SNHLY and CDR2 is FYNNEI. V dropped 10 bases and J dropped 2 bases, with 14 bases sitting between them. This chain's CDR3 is CATKGQFNTEAFF. Here the CDR3 DNA reads TGTGCCACTAAAGGACAGTTTAACACTGAAGCTTTCTTT.

With respect to this clonotype: A read error is possible here, since a much larger clone lies one base away. The chain combines TRBV20-1 with TRBJ1-6, with D hard to call. Germline V gives CDR1 DFQATT, CDR2 SNEGSKA (reference sequence). The CDR3 loop spans 13 amino acids. CDR3 sequence reads: CSARDALNSHLHF. The CDR3, as DNA: TGCAGTGCTAGAGATGCCCTAAATTCACACCTCCACTTT.

This clonotype was counted many times. This rearrangement joins TRBV10-3 to TRBJ1-1, with D perhaps TRBD1 (5 bases). Trimming left V 10 bases short and J 0 bases short, with 12 bases between. Germline V gene sequence: CDR1 ENHRY, CDR2 SYGVKD. The CDR3 consists of 13 residues. For the CDR3, the DNA is TGTGCCAGCCAGGGAAGCCTGAACACTGAAGCTTTCTTT. Translation gives CASQGSLNTEAFF.

There are many counts of this clonotype. The chain links TRBV18 to TRBJ2-3, with 9 bases lining up with TRBD2. The germline CDR1 and CDR2 sequences are KGHSH and LQKENI. V shed 6 bases, J shed 2 bases, and the junction held 6 bases outside the gene matches. This CDR3 is built from 15 residues. The CDR3 loop reads CASSPGLAITDTQYF. The CDR3, as DNA: TGTGCCAGCTCCCCGGGACTAGCCATCACAGATACGCAGTATTTT.

There are many counts of this clonotype. The chain has TRBV5-1 and TRBJ2-3; no definite D call. Germline V gene lookup returns CDR1 SGHRS and CDR2 YFSETQ. The CDR3 totals 13 residues. V lost 0 bases and J lost 1, with 3 bases in between. The CDR3: CASSLAGTDTQYF. The CDR3 DNA sequence: TGCGCCAGCAGCTTGGCGGGCACAGATACGCAGTATTTT.

This clonotype was counted at least ten times. The rearrangement uses TRBV20-1 and TRBJ1-2; no firm D call. Deletions cut 3 bases from V and 5 bases from J, with 10 bases between. The CDR3 consists of 12 residues. Germline assignment: CDR1 DFQATT and CDR2 SNEGSKA (reference sequence). The CDR3 reads CSARMSTYGYTF. The DNA for the CDR3 is TGCAGTGCTAGGATGAGCACGTATGGCTACACCTTC.

This clonotype was found many times. V gene TRBV20-1 combines with J gene TRBJ1-2; D call uncertain. Germline V gives CDR1 DFQATT, CDR2 SNEGSKA (reference sequence). The CDR3 is 15 residues long. The V end was cut by 0 bases, the J end by 2 bases, with 13 bases between. CDR3 sequence: CSARDRGFGNYGYTF. CDR3 nucleotides: TGCAGTGCTAGAGATCGGGGTTTCGGGAACTATGGCTACACCTTC.

This clonotype was seen at least ten times. This rearrangement joins TRBV5-1 to TRBJ2-2; the D is unclear. CDR3 length: 15 amino acids. With 6 bases removed from V and 4 bases from J, the gap between germline ends came to 16 bases. Germline values: CDR1 SGHRS, CDR2 YFSETQ. The CDR3 region is CASIPESDPTGELFF. DNA for the CDR3: TGCGCCAGCATTCCCGAGTCGGACCCCACCGGGGAGCTGTTTTTT.

This clonotype was counted at least ten times. The V call is TRBV12-3 or TRBV12-4, the J call TRBJ2-2; D is uncertain. The ends were cut back, 5 bases at V and 0 bases at J, with 22 bases in the middle. This CDR3 is 19 amino acids long. The CDR3 spells CASSLTEVGRIANTGELFF. CDR3 coding DNA: TGTGCCAGCAGTCTCACCGAAGTTGGACGGATAGCGAACACCGGGGAGCTGTTTTTT.

Regarding this clonotype: An end of the junction does not agree with germline; a read error may underlie this. This chain connects TRBV27 to TRBJ2-1, with D perhaps matching TRBD2 (6 bases). The CDR3 is 13 amino acids. Germline V gives CDR1 MNHEY, CDR2 SMNVEV (reference sequence). The CDR3 reads CASRRSAGNEKSF. The DNA for the CDR3 is TGTGCCAGCCGCCGCTCGGCGGGGAATGAGAAGTCCTTC.

The rearrangement joins TRBV27 to TRBJ2-1; D remains unclear. Germline V gives CDR1 MNHEY, CDR2 SMNVEV (reference sequence). V dropped 3 bases and J dropped 0 bases, with 12 bases sitting between them. The CDR3 consists of 16 residues. The CDR3 nucleotides read TGTGCCAGCAGTTTGGGCATTTCCAGCTCCTACAATGAGCAGTTCTTC. It encodes CASSLGISSSYNEQFF.

With respect to this clonotype: At one of its ends the junction is not consistent with the germline gene, which may arise from a read error. The chain recombines TRBV9 with TRBJ1-1; 9 bases are a match to TRBD1. The CDR3 has 14 amino acids. The germline CDR1 and CDR2 sequences are SGDLS and YYNGEE. For the CDR3, the DNA is TGTGGCAGCAGCTTGACAGGGGGGAACACTGAAGCTTTCTTT. Amino acids: CGSSLTGGNTEAFF.

This clonotype occurred many times. The rearrangement joins TRBV11-2 to TRBJ2-7, with D possibly being TRBD1 (6 bases). The CDR3 totals 14 residues. V was shortened by 5 bases and J by 2 bases, with 13 bases between the two germline ends. Germline values: CDR1 SGHAT, CDR2 FQNNGV. CDR3 in amino acids: CASSLTGIAYEQYF. The DNA for the CDR3 is TGTGCCAGCAGCCTGACAGGAATCGCCTACGAGCAGTACTTC. Complete variable domain (other parts from reference TRBV11-2 and TRBJ2-7): EAGVAQSPRYKIIEKRQSVAFWCNPISGHATLYWYQQILGQGPKLLIQFQNNGVVDDSQLPKDRFSAERLKGVDSTLKIQPAKLEDSAVYLCASSLTGIAYEQYFGPGTRLTVT.

This clonotype has a handful of counts. The chain recombines TRBV5-1 with TRBJ1-5; a weak D match, TRBD1 (6 bases). Between the trimmed V and J ends, which lost 4 bases and 3 bases, there was a span of 17 bases. The CDR3 spans 16 residues. Germline-derived CDR1 and CDR2 are SGHRS and YFSETQ. CDR3 nucleotide sequence: TGCGCCAGCAGCCCGGGGGCAGGGGCCCTCAATCAGCCCCAGCATTTT. It is translated as CASSPGAGALNQPQHF.

This clonotype was found many times. CDR3 DNA sequence: TGCGCCAGCAGAGGGGTCACTGGGGCCAACGTCCTGACTTTC. The encoded protein is CASRGVTGANVLTF. The chain recombines TRBV5-1 with TRBJ2-6, with TRBD1 as a possible D gene (5 bases). CDR3 length: 14 residues. Germline V CDR1 and CDR2: SGHRS, YFSETQ. Trimming cost V 5 bases and J 2 bases, with 8 bases left between them.

In the case of this clonotype: This sequence may be a read error, since a much larger clone differs from it by one base. The J gene is TRBJ2-7, the V gene TRBV20-1; D gene uncertain. The CDR3 runs 11 residues. CDR1 is DFQATT and CDR2 is SNEGSKA in the germline V gene (reference sequence). V was cut by 8 bases and J by 4 bases, with 12 bases left in between. The DNA of the CDR3 is TGCAGTTCTAATCTGTTGTACGAGCAGTACTTC. This sequence encodes CSSNLLYEQYF.

This clonotype was counted ten times or more. The gene calls are TRBV5-1 and TRBJ2-5; D ambiguous. Germline V gene data show CDR1 as SGHRS and CDR2 as YFSETQ. The CDR3 sequence is 15 residues long. The V end lost 0 bases, the J end lost 0 bases, and 9 bases lay between the germline ends. CDR3 sequence (DNA): TGCGCCAGCAGCTTGGTGGTGGGCTACCAAGAGACCCAGTACTTC. Its protein is CASSLVVGYQETQYF.

This clonotype has at least ten counts. This chain links TRBV5-1 with TRBJ1-2; 10 bases are shared with TRBD1. There are 14 residues in the CDR3. Germline CDR1 is SGHRS and CDR2 is YFSETQ. V lost 4 bases to trimming and J lost 4 bases; unmatched junction nucleotides: 4. CDR3 sequence: CASSGTGEGYGYTF. In DNA form, the CDR3 reads TGCGCCAGCAGCGGGACAGGGGAGGGCTATGGCTACACCTTC.

There are a few counts of this clonotype. One base away lies a much larger clone, so this may be a sequencing read error. The chain combines TRBV5-6 with TRBJ2-3; D gene uncertain. CDR1 and CDR2 (germline): SGHDT, YYEEEE. With 4 bases removed from V and 0 bases from J, the gap between germline ends came to 9 bases. This CDR3 is 14 amino acids long. CDR3 amino acids: CASSRSSSTDTQYF. CDR3 nucleotides: TGTGCCAGCAGCCGTTCGTCTAGCACAGATACGCAGTATTTT. The whole variable domain, remainder taken from reference TRBV5-6 and TRBJ2-3, is DAGVTQSPTHLIKTRGQQVTLRCSPKSGHDTVSWYQQALGQGPQFIFQYYEEEERQRGNFPDRFSGHQFPNYSSELNVNALLLGDSALYLCASSRSSSTDTQYFGPGTRLTVL.